Each of the 22 T cell receptor beta chains below was sequenced from the same sample in a study of cytomegalovirus exposure and HLA in healthy donors. PCR employed 60 Vbeta and 13 Jbeta primers. Method: immunoSEQ multiplex PCR; TCRdb's copy keeps in-frame clones and lacks some. Recorded here are some 200,000 clones; the top ten clones represent roughly 0.74%. Sequences were obtained from PBMCs. All receptors derive from a boy younger than 18 in good health and CMV-seronegative.

V and J are TRBV6-6 and TRBJ1-5; D is undetermined. Germline V lookup: CDR1 MNHNY, CDR2 SVGAGI (reference sequence). CDR3 length equals 15 residues. Trimming cost V 2 bases and J 7 bases, with 15 bases left between them. CDR3 nucleotides: TGTGCCAGCAGTTACCAGTGGGTAGCTATCCAGCCCCAGCATTTT. Its protein is CASSYQWVAIQPQHF.

The chain combines TRBV7-9 with TRBJ1-1, with no clear D. Germline V gene data show CDR1 as SEHNR and CDR2 as FQNEAQ (reference sequence). The CDR3 spans 11 residues. The germline V and J ends were trimmed by 4 bases and 11 bases, with 11 bases remaining between them. The CDR3 here is CASSSSLRAFF. CDR3 nucleotides: TGTGCCAGCAGCTCGTCCCTGAGGGCTTTCTTT. Full variable domain (remainder filled in from reference TRBV7-9 and TRBJ1-1): DTGVSQNPRHKITKRGQNVTFRCDPISEHNRLYWYRQTLGQGPEFLTYFQNEAQLEKSRLLSDRFSAERPKGSFSTLEIQRTEQGDSAMYLCASSSSLRAFFGQGTRLTVV.

The V call is TRBV2, the J call TRBJ1-1; a weak D match, TRBD1 (6 bases). Trimming cost V 8 bases and J 7 bases, with 17 bases left between them. CDR1 SNHLY and CDR2 FYNNEI come from the germline V gene. CDR3 size: 13 residues. The CDR3 DNA reads as TGTGCCAGCCGATGGACAGACCGGGATGAAGCTTTCTTT. Amino acids: CASRWTDRDEAFF.

The chain has TRBV4-3 and TRBJ2-7; 9 bases agree with TRBD2. Losses at the gene ends were 1 base for V and 3 bases for J; bases not matched to a gene: 7. The germline V gene encodes CDR1 LGHNA and CDR2 YSLEER. This CDR3 has 16 residues. The CDR3 sequence: CASSQGSSGGYYEQYF. The DNA of the CDR3 is TGCGCCAGCAGCCAAGGATCCAGCGGGGGGTACTACGAGCAGTACTTC.

The V call is TRBV13, the J call TRBJ1-6; a possible D gene is TRBD1 (5 bases). This CDR3 contains 14 residues. V lost 4 bases to trimming and J lost 9 bases, with 13 bases between them. The germline gives CDR1 PRHDT, CDR2 FYEKMQ (reference sequence). In DNA, the CDR3 is TGTGCCAGCAGCTCCCAGGGCCCGGGTTCACCCCTCCACTTT. Its protein is CASSSQGPGSPLHF.

The V and J genes are TRBV29-1 and TRBJ2-2, with 8 nucleotides matching TRBD2. Germline CDR1 is SQVTM and CDR2 is ANQGSEA. V shed 1 base, J shed 0 bases, and the junction held 4 bases outside the gene matches. CDR3 size: 16 residues. CDR3 bases: TGCAGCGTTGAAGGCGGGGGGTACGCGAACACCGGGGAGCTGTTTTTT. Amino acid sequence: CSVEGGGYANTGELFF.

This chain joins TRBV6-6 and TRBJ1-1; D gene ambiguous. Germline V CDR1 and CDR2: MNHNY, SVGAGI (reference sequence). This CDR3 has 14 residues. The V gene lost 6 bases and the J gene lost 1 base, with 12 bases spanning the gap. The CDR3: CASRTGSTNTEAFF. CDR3 DNA sequence: TGTGCCAGCAGGACCGGGAGTACGAACACTGAAGCTTTCTTT.

The V call is TRBV5-1, the J call TRBJ1-2; D possibly corresponds to TRBD1 (5 bases). CDR1 SGHRS and CDR2 YFSETQ come from the germline V gene. V shed 2 bases and J shed 7 bases, with 21 bases lying between them. This CDR3 has 16 residues. The CDR3: CASSLNPLGQGVGYTF. In DNA, the CDR3 is TGCGCCAGCAGCTTAAACCCTTTAGGTCAGGGTGTTGGCTACACCTTC.

The J gene is TRBJ2-7, the V gene TRBV28; a weak D match, TRBD2 (5 bases). The CDR3 sequence is 16 residues long. Germline CDR1 MDHEN, CDR2 SYDVKM. V lost 3 bases and J lost 2, with 17 bases in between. CDR3 DNA sequence: TGTGCCAGCAGTTTCCTCTCCGGGGTCGGTACCTACGAGCAGTACTTC. Protein product: CASSFLSGVGTYEQYF.

The chain couples TRBV7-3 to TRBJ2-5; 11 bases match TRBD2. CDR1 SGHTA and CDR2 FQGTGA come from the germline V gene. The CDR3 contains 15 residues. Germline trimming cut 3 bases from V and 1 base from J; bases unmatched to any gene: 1. The CDR3, as DNA: TGTGCCAGCAGCTTGACTAGCGGGGCCCAAGAGACCCAGTACTTC. This sequence encodes CASSLTSGAQETQYF.

The rearrangement links TRBV13 to TRBJ2-7, with 9 bases fitting TRBD1. V lost 5 bases to trimming and J lost 7 bases; unmatched junction nucleotides: 9. The CDR3 extends over 14 amino acids. Germline assignment: CDR1 PRHDT and CDR2 FYEKMQ (reference sequence). DNA of the CDR3: TGTGCCAGCAGCCTCCTCGGGACAGGGAGAGAGCAGTACTTC. As protein: CASSLLGTGREQYF.

This chain joins TRBV27 and TRBJ1-5, with D possibly TRBD1 on 6 matching bases. The CDR3 covers 15 residues. From germline, CDR1 is MNHEY and CDR2 SMNVEV (reference sequence). Trimming cost V 5 bases and J 4 bases, with 15 bases left between them. CDR3 nucleotides: TGTGCCAGCAGTCAGGGGCCCTTTGGGAATCAGCCCCAGCATTTT. Its protein is CASSQGPFGNQPQHF.

V is TRBV5-4 and J is TRBJ2-2, with 9 bases that match TRBD1. The trim removed 1 base at V and 5 bases at J, leaving 6 bases unmatched. Germline CDR1 is SGHNT and CDR2 is YYREEE (reference sequence). CDR3 size: 16 residues. The CDR3 bases are TGTGCCAGCAGCTTGTGGGGGGACAGGGTAACCGGGGAGCTGTTTTTT. Translation: CASSLWGDRVTGELFF.

J is TRBJ1-3 and V is TRBV2, with TRBD1 matching 7 bases. Germline-derived CDR1 and CDR2 are SNHLY and FYNNEI. J gave up 3 bases and V 2 bases, and 7 bases lay outside the gene matches. CDR3 size: 16 residues. CDR3 in amino acids: CASSERGGQFGNTIYF. CDR3 sequence (DNA): TGTGCCAGCAGTGAACGGGGGGGACAGTTTGGAAACACCATATATTTT.

The rearrangement links TRBV9 to TRBJ2-1; TRBD2 matches 10 bases. Germline V gene lookup returns CDR1 SGDLS and CDR2 YYNGEE. J was trimmed by 6 bases and V by 3 bases; bases with no gene match: 6. The CDR3 spans 15 residues. The CDR3, as DNA: TGTGCCAGCAGCGGGGGGACTAGCGTGCTCAATGAGCAGTTCTTC. Its protein is CASSGGTSVLNEQFF. Variable domain in full (rest from reference TRBV9 and TRBJ2-1): DSGVTQTPKHLITATGQRVTLRCSPRSGDLSVYWYQQSLDQGLQFLIQYYNGEERAKGNILERFSAQQFPDLHSELNLSSLELGDSALYFCASSGGTSVLNEQFFGPGTRLTVL.

CDR3 residues: CASSQDGTGSYGYTF. In nucleotides, the CDR3 is TGCGCCAGCAGCCAAGACGGGACAGGGAGCTATGGCTACACCTTC. The chain carries TRBV4-1 and TRBJ1-2, with 9 bases matching TRBD1. The CDR3 runs 15 residues. Germline trimming cut 0 bases from V and 4 bases from J; bases unmatched to any gene: 3. The germline CDR1 and CDR2 sequences are MGHRA and YSYEKL.

The CDR3 sequence: CASSFVLAGNEQFF. The CDR3 nucleotides read TGTGCCAGCAGCTTTGTGCTAGCGGGGAATGAGCAGTTCTTC. This chain connects TRBV5-4 to TRBJ2-1, with TRBD2 identical over 9 bases. The V gene's germline CDR1 is SGHNT and CDR2 YYREEE (reference sequence). V dropped 2 bases and J dropped 7; count of bases not matched to a gene: 4. CDR3 length equals 14 residues.

This rearrangement joins TRBV7-2 to TRBJ1-2, with 8 bases that match TRBD1. Germline CDR1 and CDR2: SGHTA and FQGNSA. V was clipped by 0 bases and J by 4 bases; unmatched bases: 1. The length of the CDR3 is 14 residues. The CDR3 sequence is CASSLADRGYGYTF. The CDR3 bases are TGTGCCAGCAGCTTAGCCGACAGGGGCTATGGCTACACCTTC.

A remark on this clone: At one of its ends the junction is not consistent with the germline gene, which may arise from a read error. The chain couples TRBV11-2 to TRBJ2-1; TRBD2 matches at 9 bases. This CDR3 has 16 amino acids. Germline lookup yields CDR1 SGHAT and CDR2 FQNNGV. The CDR3 sequence is CASSLDRPSGNNGQFF. CDR3 DNA: TGTGCCAGCAGCTTAGATCGGCCTAGCGGGAACAATGGGCAGTTCTTC.

This sequence joins TRBV5-1 and TRBJ2-2, with TRBD1 matching 9 bases. V dropped 4 bases and J dropped 6; count of bases not matched to a gene: 10. This CDR3 is 16 amino acids long. Germline assignment: CDR1 SGHRS and CDR2 YFSETQ. The CDR3, as DNA: TGCGCCAGCAGCCCGGGGGACAGGGTTTTTTCCGGGGAGCTGTTTTTT. Translated, it gives CASSPGDRVFSGELFF.

The chain links TRBV5-1 to TRBJ2-3, with a weak D call TRBD2 (6 bases). With 4 bases removed from V and 0 bases from J, the gap between germline ends came to 12 bases. Germline-derived CDR1 and CDR2 are SGHRS and YFSETQ. The CDR3 contains 15 residues. The CDR3 DNA reads as TGCGCCAGCAGCCGGGACTGGCGAAGCACAGATACGCAGTATTTT. This sequence encodes CASSRDWRSTDTQYF.

The chain is built from TRBV7-9 and TRBJ2-5; 8 nucleotides align to TRBD1. The CDR3 extends over 14 amino acids. Germline CDR1 reads SEHNR; CDR2 reads FQNEAQ (reference sequence). V shed 5 bases and J 4 bases; nucleotides not matched to a gene: 6. The CDR3 bases are TGTGCCAGCAGCCATGGGACAGGAGGAGAGACCCAGTACTTC. Amino acids: CASSHGTGGETQYF.